This TCR beta chain was recorded in a study of blood T cell repertoires in COVID-19. Losses at the gene ends were 0 bases for V and 4 bases for J; bases not matched to a gene: 11. The V gene's germline CDR1 is MGHRA and CDR2 YSYEKL. The CDR3 runs 18 residues. Assay used: immunoSEQ multiplex PCR; TCRdb lists only in-frame clones, some missing. Of a few hundred thousand clones listed, roughly 88% were seen once; the top ten hold about 4.7%. Cohort 3 donors counted as recovered after two negative PCRs, clearance, or resolved symptoms. Sequenced sample: PBMCs or T cells enriched from blood (not recorded which). The origin of this receptor is a young man who had recovered from COVID-19. This chain links TRBV4-1 with TRBJ1-5; 8 bases line up with TRBD1. DNA for the CDR3: TGCGCCAGCAGCCAAGATCCGGGACAGGCCGACGTGAATCAGCCCCAGCATTTT. This gives the protein CASSQDPGQADVNQPQHF.